This TCR beta chain was observed in a study of cytomegalovirus exposure and HLA in healthy donors. Overall study findings and caveats: A later analysis showed HLA-associated TCR beta chains outstripping equally common others in clonal expansion. One variant, a missense change in DCLRE1C, was linked in a later analysis to TCR beta V- and J-gene trimming. Across donors, most TCRs were seen rarely, yet some public ones were widespread.

As for this clone: Antigen: not known.

The CDR3 covers 15 residues. With 9 bases removed from V and 4 bases from J, the gap between germline ends came to 18 bases. Germline values: CDR1 MNHEY, CDR2 SMNVEV (reference sequence). The PCR employed 60 Vbeta primers together with 13 Jbeta primers. Only in-frame clones appear in the TCRdb table, and some are missing; sequencing was by immunoSEQ multiplex PCR. The sample includes over 45,000 clones, about 80% of them seen just once. This clonotype was sampled from a female donor in good health and CMV-seronegative. This sequence joins TRBV27 and TRBJ2-2; a possible D gene is TRBD1 (6 bases). Sequenced: PBMCs. CDR3 DNA sequence: TGTGCCAGGGTGCCACAGGGCTTAGGCACCGGGGAGCTGTTTTTT. It specifies CARVPQGLGTGELFF.